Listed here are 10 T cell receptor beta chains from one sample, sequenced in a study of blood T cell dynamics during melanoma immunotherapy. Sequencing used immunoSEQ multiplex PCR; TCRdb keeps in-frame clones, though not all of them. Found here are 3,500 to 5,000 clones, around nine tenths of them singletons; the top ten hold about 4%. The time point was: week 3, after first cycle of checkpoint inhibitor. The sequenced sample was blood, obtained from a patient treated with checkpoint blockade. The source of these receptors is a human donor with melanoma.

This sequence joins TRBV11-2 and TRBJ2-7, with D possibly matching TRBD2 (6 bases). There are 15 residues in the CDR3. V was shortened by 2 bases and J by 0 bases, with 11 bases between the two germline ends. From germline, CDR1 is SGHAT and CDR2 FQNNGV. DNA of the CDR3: TGTGCCAGCAGCTTAATCCGGGGGAGCTCCTACGAGCAGTACTTC. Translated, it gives CASSLIRGSSYEQYF.

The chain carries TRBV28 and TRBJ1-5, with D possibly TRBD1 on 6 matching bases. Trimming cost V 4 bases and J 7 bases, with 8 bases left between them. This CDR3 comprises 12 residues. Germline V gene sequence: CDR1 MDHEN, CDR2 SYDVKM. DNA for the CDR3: TGTGCCAGCAGTTCCCAGGGGCAGCCCCAGCATTTT. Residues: CASSSQGQPQHF.

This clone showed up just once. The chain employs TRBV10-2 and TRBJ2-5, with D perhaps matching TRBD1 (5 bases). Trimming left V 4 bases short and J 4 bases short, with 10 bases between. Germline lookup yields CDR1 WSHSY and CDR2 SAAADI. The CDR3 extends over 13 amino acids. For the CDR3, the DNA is TGCGCCAGCAGTGGTGGGCAGGGAGAGACCCAGTACTTC. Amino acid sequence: CASSGGQGETQYF.

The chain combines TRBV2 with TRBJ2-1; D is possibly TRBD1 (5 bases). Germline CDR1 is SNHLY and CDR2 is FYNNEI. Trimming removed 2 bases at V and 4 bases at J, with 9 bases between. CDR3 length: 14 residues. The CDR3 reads CASSERGLYNEQFF. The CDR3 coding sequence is TGTGCCAGCAGTGAAAGGGGTCTATACAATGAGCAGTTCTTC.

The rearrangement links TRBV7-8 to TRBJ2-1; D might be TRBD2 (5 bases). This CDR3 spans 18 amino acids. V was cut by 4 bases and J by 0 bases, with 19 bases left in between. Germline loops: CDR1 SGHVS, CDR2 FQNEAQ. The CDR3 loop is CASSSSRAGEFSYNEQFF. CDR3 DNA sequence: TGTGCCAGCAGCTCATCCCGAGCCGGGGAATTCTCCTACAATGAGCAGTTCTTC.

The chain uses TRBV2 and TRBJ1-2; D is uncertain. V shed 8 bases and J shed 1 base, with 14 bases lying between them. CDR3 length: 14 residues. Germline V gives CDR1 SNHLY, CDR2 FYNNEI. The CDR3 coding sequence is TGTGCCAGCTCTGACCACCCGAGTAACTATGGCTACACCTTC. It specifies CASSDHPSNYGYTF.

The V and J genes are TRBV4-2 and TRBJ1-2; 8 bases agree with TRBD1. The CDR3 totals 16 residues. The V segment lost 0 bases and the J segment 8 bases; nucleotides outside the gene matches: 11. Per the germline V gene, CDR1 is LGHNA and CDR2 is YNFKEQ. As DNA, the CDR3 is TGTGCCAGCAGCCAAGATCAGTCCAGGGGGCAGGAAGGCTACACCTTC. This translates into CASSQDQSRGQEGYTF.

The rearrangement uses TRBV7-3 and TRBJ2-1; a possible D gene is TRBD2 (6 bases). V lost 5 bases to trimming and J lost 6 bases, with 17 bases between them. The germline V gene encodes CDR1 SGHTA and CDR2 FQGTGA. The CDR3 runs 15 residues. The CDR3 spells CASSRTAGFSNEQFF. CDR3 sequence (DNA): TGTGCCAGCAGCCGCACGGCGGGGTTCAGCAATGAGCAGTTCTTC. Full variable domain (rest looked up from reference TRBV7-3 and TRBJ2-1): GAGVSQTPSNKVTEKGKYVELRCDPISGHTALYWYRQSLGQGPEFLIYFQGTGAADDSGLPNDRFFAVRPEGSVSTLKIQRTERGDSAVYLCASSRTAGFSNEQFFGPGTRLTVL.

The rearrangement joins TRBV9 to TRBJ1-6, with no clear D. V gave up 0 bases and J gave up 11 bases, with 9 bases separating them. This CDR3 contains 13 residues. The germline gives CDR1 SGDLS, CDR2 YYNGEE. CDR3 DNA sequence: TGTGCCAGCAGCGTAGCTGGGGAACCACCCCTCCACTTT. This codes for CASSVAGEPPLHF.

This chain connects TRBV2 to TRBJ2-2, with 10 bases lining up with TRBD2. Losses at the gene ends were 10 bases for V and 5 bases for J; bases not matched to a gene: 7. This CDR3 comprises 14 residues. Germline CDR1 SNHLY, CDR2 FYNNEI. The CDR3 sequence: CATLAGVGTGELFF. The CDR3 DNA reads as TGTGCCACTCTAGCGGGAGTTGGAACCGGGGAGCTGTTTTTT.